This T cell receptor beta chain is drawn from a study of blood T cell repertoires in COVID-19. Only in-frame clones appear in the TCRdb table, and some are missing; sequencing was by immunoSEQ multiplex PCR. The sample lists around 140,000 clones; roughly 88% were seen once. The sequence was collected from a woman between 55 and 75 years old with acute or convalescent COVID-19. The sequenced material came from peripheral blood.

DNA for the CDR3: TGTGCCAGCACCCCTCCGGACAGTCCCGTCCCTGAAGCTTTCTTT. It encodes CASTPPDSPVPEAFF. The V and J genes are TRBV7-2 and TRBJ1-1; tentative D call: TRBD1 (6 bases). The V and J ends lost 7 bases and 6 bases respectively, with 21 bases between them. This CDR3 has 15 amino acids. Germline loops: CDR1 SGHTA, CDR2 FQGNSA.